This entry lists 5 T cell receptor beta chains sequenced from one sample in a study of spatial heterogeneity in lung cancer. Stated time point: sample taken at primary tumor resection. Whole RNA obtained from tumor, nontumor lung or frozen PBMC underwent sequencing without sorting. TCRdb called the 5' RACE reads again in MiXCR, with one record for every CDR3 protein. The sample has about 45,000 distinct CDR3 sequences, 12% seen once. The sequences come from PBMCs, collected at surgery. These receptors were obtained from a female donor with early-stage non-small cell lung cancer.

CDR3 bases: TGTGCCACCAGTGATTTGCAGGGGGTCGCGGGGGAATCCTACAATGAGCAGTTCTTC. This translates into CATSDLQGVAGESYNEQFF. The chain couples TRBV24-1 to TRBJ2-1; D is possibly TRBD1 or TRBD2 (7 bases each). V was clipped by 0 bases and J by 1 base, with 18 bases between them. The germline gives CDR1 KGHDR, CDR2 SFDVKD. This CDR3 region has 19 residues.

This chain links TRBV7-2 with TRBJ2-3, with a possible D match to TRBD2 (6 bases). CDR1 and CDR2 (germline): SGHTA, FQGNSA. This CDR3 spans 16 amino acids. V shed 0 bases and J shed 2 bases, with 12 bases lying between them. DNA of the CDR3: TGTGCCAGCAGCTTAGCAGGGCTAGCGCTCACAGATACGCAGTATTTT. Protein sequence: CASSLAGLALTDTQYF. The variable domain in full, with the rest retrieved from reference TRBV7-2 and TRBJ2-3, is GAGVSQSPSNKVTEKGKDVELRCDPISGHTALYWYRQSLGQGLEFLIYFQGNSAPDKSGLPSDRFSAERTGGSVSTLTIQRTQQEDSAVYLCASSLAGLALTDTQYFGPGTRLTVL.

At least ten counts were recorded for this clonotype. The chain joins TRBV6-1 to TRBJ1-1, with TRBD1 matching 7 bases. Per the germline V gene, CDR1 is MNHNS and CDR2 is SASEGT. CDR3 length: 15 residues. Germline trimming cut 3 bases from V and 3 bases from J; bases unmatched to any gene: 7. DNA for the CDR3: TGTGCCAGCAGTGATCAGGGGGGCTGGGACACTGAAGCTTTCTTT. It is translated as CASSDQGGWDTEAFF.

This chain joins TRBV10-3 and TRBJ2-7; D is unresolved. The CDR3 totals 12 residues. CDR1 ENHRY and CDR2 SYGVKD come from the germline V gene. V lost 3 bases to trimming and J lost 6 bases, with 9 bases between them. For the CDR3, the DNA is TGTGCCATCAGTGATTTGGCAGGCGAGCAGTACTTC. Its protein product is CAISDLAGEQYF.

This clonotype was detected ten times or more. The rearrangement uses TRBV3-1 and TRBJ1-1; TRBD1 matches at 10 bases. Germline V gene sequence: CDR1 LGHDT, CDR2 YNNKEL (reference sequence). Unmatched junction bases numbered 6, after V lost 8 bases and J lost 3 bases. CDR3 length: 14 residues. CDR3 nucleotide sequence: TGTGCCAGCCGACAGGGGGCTCGGTACACTGAAGCTTTCTTT. This encodes CASRQGARYTEAFF.